The 31 T cell receptor beta chains in this list originate from one sample, sequenced in a study of post-analysis software for immune sequencing data. Overall study findings and caveats: In patients, TRBV5-6, TRBV5-1 and TRBV20-1 belonged to roughly five TRBV segments found more frequently than in controls.

These receptors' antigens are unknown. The TCR beta cDNA libraries carried unique molecular identifiers. TCRdb re-called the PCR reads through MiXCR, storing one row per CDR3 protein. The profile shows 380,000 or so distinct CDR3 sequences, roughly 30% of them singletons. Sequences were obtained from blood. The origin of the receptors is a girl under 18 with multiple sclerosis.

The chain combines TRBV20-1 with TRBJ2-1; D remains unclear. The CDR3 is made up of 13 amino acids. From germline, CDR1 is DFQATT and CDR2 SNEGSKA (reference sequence). Trimming stripped 0 bases from V and 3 bases from J, with 6 bases between. In DNA, the CDR3 is TGCAGTGCTAGAGATTGGGACTACAATGAGCAGTTCTTC. As protein: CSARDWDYNEQFF.

The V gene is TRBV6-2 or TRBV6-3, the J gene TRBJ1-2, with D perhaps matching TRBD1 (5 bases). The V and J ends lost 7 bases and 7 bases respectively, with 19 bases between them. The CDR3 contains 14 residues. The germline V gene has CDR1 MNHEY and CDR2 SVGEGT. The DNA of the CDR3 is TGTGCCAGCACCCCAGGTGTGGCAGGGTTTGGCTACACCTTC. Residues: CASTPGVAGFGYTF.

The V gene is TRBV12-3 or TRBV12-4, the J gene TRBJ2-5; D unresolved. The better agreement between TRBJ2-7 and the DNA end casts doubt on the J call. There are 11 residues in the CDR3. The CDR3 protein is CASSYYHEQYF. CDR3 nucleotide sequence: TGTGCCAGCAGTTACTATCACGAGCAGTACTTC.

The rearrangement links TRBV7-9 to TRBJ2-3; 7 nucleotides match TRBD2. Germline CDR1 is SEHNR and CDR2 is FQNEAQ (reference sequence). CDR3 size: 15 residues. Trimming cost V 6 bases and J 1 base; bases outside gene matches: 7. This chain's CDR3 is CASRYSLAGTDTQYF. Written as DNA, the CDR3 is TGTGCCAGCAGGTATTCGCTAGCGGGCACAGATACGCAGTATTTT.

This clonotype was detected a few times. The rearrangement joins TRBV10-3 to TRBJ2-1, with D maybe TRBD1 (5 bases). The CDR3 covers 18 residues. Germline lookup yields CDR1 ENHRY and CDR2 SYGVKD. V was clipped by 3 bases and J by 2 bases, with 20 bases between them. CDR3 sequence: CAISDSFGQGKPYNEQFF. The CDR3 DNA follows: TGTGCCATCAGTGACAGTTTCGGGCAGGGTAAACCCTACAATGAGCAGTTCTTC.

This clonotype was observed a single time. The J gene is TRBJ1-2, the V gene TRBV6-5; D gene ambiguous. The CDR3 consists of 14 residues. Germline V gene lookup returns CDR1 MNHEY and CDR2 SVGAGI. Trimming took off 0 bases at V and 8 bases at J, with 13 bases between the two ends. The CDR3 is CASSYSPRVGGYTF. The DNA of the CDR3 is TGTGCCAGCAGTTACTCGCCGAGGGTGGGCGGCTACACCTTC.

This clonotype was picked up a small number of times. The rearrangement joins TRBV2 to TRBJ1-2; weak D call: TRBD1 (5 bases). V lost 1 base, J lost 0 bases, and 18 bases lay in between. The CDR3 loop spans 18 amino acids. CDR1 and CDR2 from the germline V gene are SNHLY and FYNNEI. The CDR3 sequence is CASSEEGWRGHTNYGYTF. The CDR3 DNA follows: TGTGCCAGCAGTGAAGAAGGTTGGAGGGGTCATACTAACTATGGCTACACCTTC.

This chain uses TRBV6-1 with TRBJ2-7; maybe TRBD1 (6 bases). CDR1 MNHNS and CDR2 SASEGT come from the germline V gene. The length of the CDR3 is 14 residues. Trimming took 4 bases from V and 1 from J, leaving 11 bases between them. The CDR3 DNA reads as TGTGCCAGCAGTGTTCTCGACAGGTCCTACGAGCAGTACTTC. Amino acids: CASSVLDRSYEQYF.

As for this clonotype: Just one base apart from a much larger clone, this may be a read error. The chain links TRBV2 to TRBJ2-1; TRBD1 matches at 8 bases. The germline V gene encodes CDR1 SNHLY and CDR2 FYNNEI. CDR3 size: 15 residues. The CDR3 spells CVSSAGQGFYNEQFF. DNA for the CDR3: TGTGTCAGCAGTGCCGGACAGGGATTCTACAATGAGCAGTTCTTC.

This sequence joins TRBV24-1 and TRBJ2-3, with a possible D match to TRBD2 (5 bases). In germline, CDR1 is KGHDR, CDR2 SFDVKD. The ends were cut back, 4 bases at V and 4 bases at J, with 17 bases in the middle. This CDR3 is 16 amino acids long. The CDR3 loop reads CATSDPTGPGSDTQYF. CDR3 coding DNA: TGTGCCACCAGTGACCCGACTGGCCCGGGATCAGATACGCAGTATTTT.

The chain combines TRBV20-1 with TRBJ1-5; D not resolved. V was clipped by 0 bases and J by 0 bases, with 9 bases between them. This CDR3 comprises 15 residues. Per germline, CDR1 DFQATT and CDR2 SNEGSKA (reference sequence). CDR3 protein: CSARDAVYSNQPQHF. Written as DNA, the CDR3 is TGCAGTGCTAGAGATGCAGTTTATAGCAATCAGCCCCAGCATTTT.

This clonotype has just a few counts. The chain has TRBV7-2 and TRBJ2-3, with D possibly being TRBD2 (5 bases). This CDR3 spans 14 amino acids. V lost 3 bases and J lost 6, with 13 bases in between. Germline V gene lookup returns CDR1 SGHTA and CDR2 FQGNSA. CDR3 coding DNA: TGTGCCAGCAGCTTCCGACTACCCCCGGATACGCAGTATTTT. The encoded protein is CASSFRLPPDTQYF.

This clonotype was counted only a few times. The chain joins TRBV7-2 to TRBJ2-5; TRBD1 or TRBD2 may be the D gene (6 bases each). This CDR3 spans 14 amino acids. V was clipped by 4 bases and J by 11 bases, with 20 bases between them. CDR1 is SGHTA, CDR2 FQGNSA, per germline. CDR3 DNA: TGTGCCAGCAGCTATGGGGACACAAGACGGGAGCAGTACTTC. Encoded protein: CASSYGDTRREQYF.

The sample holds a few counts of this clonotype. The rearrangement uses TRBV3-1 and TRBJ2-1; 7 bases fit TRBD2. Looked up from germline, CDR1 is LGHDT and CDR2 is YNNKEL (reference sequence). CDR3 length equals 15 residues. V was clipped by 4 bases and J by 5 bases; unmatched bases: 8. The CDR3 DNA follows: TGTGCCAGCAGCCCTCCCCGCGGGGGAGACAATGAGCAGTTCTTC. It is translated as CASSPPRGGDNEQFF.

The V and J genes are TRBV4-2 and TRBJ1-5; weak D call: TRBD1 (5 bases). Germline V CDR1 and CDR2: LGHNA, YNFKEQ. With 0 bases removed from V and 5 bases from J, the gap between germline ends came to 5 bases. The CDR3 covers 13 residues. The DNA for the CDR3 is TGTGCCAGCAGCCAAGAACAGGATCAGCCCCAGCATTTT. Translation: CASSQEQDQPQHF.

The chain is built from TRBV12-3 or TRBV12-4 and TRBJ2-1; 7 bases agree with TRBD1. The CDR3 totals 15 residues. After removal of 8 bases from V and 0 bases from J, the junction contained 7 bases not matched to a gene. The CDR3 DNA reads as TGTGCCAGCTCCCTCAGGGGGTACTCCTACAATGAGCAGTTCTTC. This codes for CASSLRGYSYNEQFF.

V usage is TRBV2 and J usage is TRBJ2-3; D might be TRBD2 (6 bases). Trimming removed 6 bases at V and 4 bases at J, with 14 bases between. Germline V lookup: CDR1 SNHLY, CDR2 FYNNEI. CDR3 size: 14 residues. This chain's CDR3 is CASRGLIGADTQYF. DNA for the CDR3: TGTGCCAGCAGAGGACTAATTGGCGCAGATACGCAGTATTTT.

This clonotype is a singleton in its sample. The chain carries TRBV6-2 or TRBV6-3 and TRBJ2-3; D is possibly TRBD1 (6 bases). CDR3 size: 17 residues. The ends were cut back, 0 bases at V and 6 bases at J, with 19 bases in the middle. Per germline, CDR1 MNHEY and CDR2 SVGEGT. The CDR3 nucleotides are TGTGCCAGCAGTTACTCTGGTAGCAGGGGACCGAGGGATACGCAGTATTTT. It translates to CASSYSGSRGPRDTQYF.

In this sample, this clonotype turned up a few times. The chain uses TRBV7-9 and TRBJ2-6; D call uncertain. The CDR3 has 15 amino acids. Germline V gene data show CDR1 as SEHNR and CDR2 as FQNEAQ (reference sequence). The ends were cut back, 8 bases at V and 2 bases at J, with 13 bases in the middle. The DNA of the CDR3 is TGTGCCAGCCGAATGCTAGACCCTGGGGCCAACGTCCTGACTTTC. Protein sequence: CASRMLDPGANVLTF.

In its sample, this clonotype was seen a few times. V and J are TRBV27 and TRBJ2-7; D is undetermined. Germline V gives CDR1 MNHEY, CDR2 SMNVEV (reference sequence). The V gene lost 6 bases and the J gene lost 5 bases, with 17 bases spanning the gap. The length of the CDR3 is 14 residues. The CDR3 reads CASSLDNSRNEQYF. CDR3 nucleotide sequence: TGTGCCAGCAGCCTCGACAACTCCCGAAACGAGCAGTACTTC.

The chain combines TRBV11-2 with TRBJ2-7; D is unclear. Trimming left V 6 bases short and J 3 bases short, with 9 bases between. CDR3 length: 12 residues. CDR1 and CDR2 (germline): SGHAT, FQNNGV. The CDR3 nucleotides read TGTGCCAGCAGTACAGAGTACTACGAGCAGTACTTC. This encodes CASSTEYYEQYF.

This clonotype was found a few times. This sequence joins TRBV5-1 and TRBJ1-3; D is unclear. The germline V gene encodes CDR1 SGHRS and CDR2 YFSETQ. The CDR3 is 15 amino acids. With 4 bases removed from V and 6 bases from J, the gap between germline ends came to 17 bases. In DNA form, the CDR3 reads TGCGCCAGCAGCCCGTTTCCCGGGAGCGAAAACACCATATATTTT. This gives the protein CASSPFPGSENTIYF.

The chain uses TRBV18 and TRBJ2-7; D may correspond to TRBD1 or TRBD2 (5 bases each). V gave up 3 bases and J gave up 5 bases, with 8 bases separating them. From germline, CDR1 is KGHSH and CDR2 LQKENI. The CDR3 totals 12 residues. The CDR3 protein is CASSPPGHEQYF. In DNA, the CDR3 is TGTGCCAGCTCACCCCCGGGACACGAGCAGTACTTC.

In this sample, this clonotype is medium-sized (0.01 to 0.1%). This chain links TRBV6-5 with TRBJ2-1, with D uncertain. The CDR3 spans 13 residues. The V end was cut by 6 bases, the J end by 5 bases, with 11 bases between. Germline CDR1 is MNHEY and CDR2 is SVGAGI. The CDR3 DNA follows: TGTGCCAGCAGCCACCAAGGGCACAATGAGCAGTTCTTC. Translating gives CASSHQGHNEQFF.

This clonotype came up a few times. V and J are TRBV3-1 and TRBJ2-2, with D unclear. The CDR3 runs to 15 residues. In germline, CDR1 is LGHDT, CDR2 YNNKEL (reference sequence). Trimming removed 4 bases from V and 2 bases from J, with 11 bases in between. The CDR3 spells CASSPGRVNTGELFF. The CDR3 DNA is TGTGCCAGCAGCCCAGGACGAGTAAACACCGGGGAGCTGTTTTTT. Variable domain in full (rest from reference TRBV3-1 and TRBJ2-2): DTAVSQTPKYLVTQMGNDKSIKCEQNLGHDTMYWYKQDSKKFLKIMFSYNNKELIINETVPNRFSPKSPDKAHLNLHINSLELGDSAVYFCASSPGRVNTGELFFGEGSRLTVL.

The chain combines TRBV9 with TRBJ1-2; a weak D match, TRBD1 (6 bases). Germline assignment: CDR1 SGDLS and CDR2 YYNGEE. The CDR3 length is 15 residues. Trimming left V 0 bases short and J 5 bases short, with 14 bases between. The CDR3 nucleotides read TGTGCCAGCAGCGTAGCTACGACAGGCCTTTATGGCTACACCTTC. It specifies CASSVATTGLYGYTF.

This chain joins TRBV12-5 and TRBJ2-5; TRBD2 agrees at 7 bases. The CDR3 is 14 amino acids. Germline CDR1 reads LGHNT; CDR2 reads FRNRAP. The ends lost 6 bases at V and 0 bases at J; junction bases unmatched: 4. The CDR3 sequence is CASGLGRDQETQYF. DNA of the CDR3: TGTGCTAGTGGCCTGGGGAGGGACCAAGAGACCCAGTACTTC.

This chain uses TRBV20-1 with TRBJ2-3; D possibly uses TRBD1 or TRBD2 (5 bases each). Germline V gene data show CDR1 as DFQATT and CDR2 as SNEGSKA (reference sequence). CDR3 length: 16 amino acids. Between the trimmed V and J ends, which lost 0 bases and 6 bases, there was a span of 19 bases. The CDR3 nucleotides read TGCAGTGCTAGAGATTGGGGCGGGTGGGGAAAGGATACGCAGTATTTT. Its translation is CSARDWGGWGKDTQYF.

As to this clonotype: This sequence may be a read error, since a much larger clone differs from it by one base. The chain combines TRBV20-1 with TRBJ2-7; a possible D gene is TRBD1 (6 bases). The CDR3 extends over 13 amino acids. CDR1 is DFQATT, CDR2 SNEGSKA, per germline (reference sequence). In nucleotides, the CDR3 is TGCAGTGCCCCCGAGGGGGAGTACTACGAGCACTACTTC. Translation: CSAPEGEYYEHYF.

Concerning this clonotype itself: The junction and the germline gene differ at one end; a read error may be behind it. V is TRBV12-3 or TRBV12-4 and J is TRBJ2-3; weak D call: TRBD2 (6 bases). The CDR3 is 14 residues long. The CDR3 here is CASSGGARTDAQYF. The CDR3 DNA reads as TGTGCCAGCAGCGGAGGGGCCCGCACAGATGCGCAGTATTTT.

The CDR3 sequence is CSGHRSDTEAFF. The CDR3 coding sequence is TGCAGCGGGCACAGGTCGGACACTGAAGCTTTCTTT. The rearrangement links TRBV29-1 to TRBJ1-1, with D perhaps matching TRBD1 (5 bases). Germline V gene sequence: CDR1 SQVTM, CDR2 ANQGSEA. The CDR3 is 12 amino acids. V was clipped by 7 bases and J by 3 bases, with 12 bases between them.